This T cell receptor beta chain comes out of a study of blood T cells in healthy people across ages. This CDR3 is built from 12 residues. Per the germline V gene, CDR1 is MNHEY and CDR2 is SMNVEV (reference sequence). J was trimmed by 7 bases and V by 6 bases; bases with no gene match: 1. This clonotype was seen many times. A J-beta primer mix and a sample-barcoded 5' primer were used in a second PCR of about 6 to 12 cycles. MiXCR was run by TCRdb on the 5' RACE reads, yielding one entry per CDR3 protein. The sample lists 1.6 million or so distinct CDR3 sequences, roughly 32% occurring once. What was sequenced was blood. The receptor was isolated from a woman under 40 in good health. The chain uses TRBV27 and TRBJ1-5, with 9 positions matching TRBD1. This chain's CDR3 is CASRTGGQPQHF. Written as DNA, the CDR3 is TGTGCCAGCAGAACAGGGGGCCAGCCCCAGCATTTT.